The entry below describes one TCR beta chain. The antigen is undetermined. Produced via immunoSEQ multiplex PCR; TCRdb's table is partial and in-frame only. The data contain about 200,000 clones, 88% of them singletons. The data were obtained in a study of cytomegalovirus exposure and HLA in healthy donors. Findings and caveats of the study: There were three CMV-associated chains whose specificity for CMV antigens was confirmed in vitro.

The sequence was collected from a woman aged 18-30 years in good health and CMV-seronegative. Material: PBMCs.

The CDR3 here is CASSWRAGIGSYEQYF. The CDR3 DNA reads TGCGCCAGCAGCTGGAGGGCGGGAATAGGCTCCTACGAGCAGTACTTC. The genes are TRBV5-1 and TRBJ2-7; D possibly corresponds to TRBD2 (6 bases). Germline V CDR1 and CDR2: SGHRS, YFSETQ. There are 16 residues in the CDR3. V dropped 3 bases and J dropped 0 bases, with 16 bases sitting between them.